This passage covers 25 T cell receptor beta chains from one sample sequenced in a study of early T cells in non-severe SARS-CoV-2 infection listed by TCRdb under 2021. Receptors were amplified or captured by 5' RACE. The run used a NextSeq 500. In TCRdb, the public reads were trimmed at Q25 with fastp and aligned with MiXCR, with productive beta chains retained. Rows with a matching CDR3 protein are joined into one entry that keeps the most common DNA and genes. This sample is represented by approximately 85,000 distinct CDR3 sequences; about 12% of them were singletons. Jointly, the top ten make up about 6.5% of the sample. Sequenced sample: whole blood. All receptors come from an adult who was a healthcare worker with PCR-confirmed SARS-CoV-2 infection or an uninfected control (not recorded which).

V and J are TRBV4-1 and TRBJ2-1; 12 positions match TRBD2. The germline CDR1 and CDR2 sequences are MGHRA and YSYEKL. V lost 3 bases and J lost 9; bases outside the gene matches: 6. The CDR3 runs to 15 residues. CDR3 region: CASSQPLAGGGEQFF. The DNA for the CDR3 is TGCGCCAGCAGCCAGCCACTAGCGGGAGGCGGTGAGCAGTTCTTC.

The genes are TRBV20-1 and TRBJ2-3; D remains unclear. With 5 bases removed from V and 2 bases from J, the gap between germline ends came to 5 bases. The CDR3 has 11 residues. CDR1 is DFQATT and CDR2 is SNEGSKA in the germline V gene (reference sequence). CDR3 coding DNA: TGCAGTGCTTTGAACACAGATACGCAGTATTTT. Its protein is CSALNTDTQYF.

The V and J genes are TRBV28 and TRBJ2-7; a weak D match, TRBD2 (6 bases). V was cut by 6 bases and J by 3 bases, with 21 bases left in between. The CDR3 loop spans 16 amino acids. Germline V gene lookup returns CDR1 MDHEN and CDR2 SYDVKM. The CDR3 region has the DNA TGTGCCAGCAGAAAACCCTTCGGGGGATCCGGCTACGAGCAGTACTTC. Protein product: CASRKPFGGSGYEQYF.

This clonotype has at least ten counts. This rearrangement joins TRBV6-1 to TRBJ2-7, with 11 positions matching TRBD2. Per germline, CDR1 MNHNS and CDR2 SASEGT. The V gene end was trimmed by 6 bases and the J gene end by 2 bases; junction bases not matched to a gene: 9. CDR3 length: 16 residues. For the CDR3, the DNA is TGTGCCAGCAGCACCGGTCCTAGCGGGGGGACCTACGAGCAGTACTTC. Protein: CASSTGPSGGTYEQYF.

This clonotype came up a few times. The V call is TRBV5-6, the J call TRBJ1-4; no reliable D call. This CDR3 comprises 12 residues. V gave up 0 bases and J gave up 9 bases, with 6 bases separating them. CDR1 is SGHDT and CDR2 is YYEEEE in the germline V gene. This CDR3 reads CASSLVGQKLFF. Here the CDR3 DNA reads TGTGCCAGCAGCTTGGTCGGGCAAAAACTGTTTTTT.

The chain has TRBV7-9 and TRBJ2-5; D perhaps matches TRBD1 (5 bases). Germline V gene data show CDR1 as SEHNR and CDR2 as FQNEAQ (reference sequence). The CDR3 loop spans 18 amino acids. The V end was cut by 4 bases, the J end by 2 bases, with 23 bases between. The CDR3, as DNA: TGTGCCAGCAGCTCAAATAGGGGCAGCGTTTACGGGCAAGAGACCCAGTACTTC. Its protein is CASSSNRGSVYGQETQYF. The variable domain in full, completed from reference TRBV7-9 and TRBJ2-5, reads DTGVSQNPRHKITKRGQNVTFRCDPISEHNRLYWYRQTLGQGPEFLTYFQNEAQLEKSRLLSDRFSAERPKGSFSTLEIQRTEQGDSAMYLCASSSNRGSVYGQETQYFGPGTRLLVL.

V usage is TRBV21-1 and J usage is TRBJ1-2. TRBV21-1 is a recognized pseudogene. This CDR3 has 13 residues. The CDR3 sequence: CASPRGRRDGYTF. The DNA of the CDR3 is TGTGCCAGCCCCCGAGGGCGGAGGGATGGCTACACCTTC.

This clonotype was found a few times. V and J are TRBV7-9 and TRBJ1-5; 10 bases are a match to TRBD1. This CDR3 has 15 residues. CDR1 is SEHNR and CDR2 is FQNEAQ in the germline V gene (reference sequence). Germline trimming cut 4 bases from V and 7 bases from J; bases unmatched to any gene: 7. The CDR3: CASSSIRDRGQPQHF. In DNA form, the CDR3 reads TGTGCCAGCAGCTCCATACGGGACAGGGGCCAGCCCCAGCATTTT.

The chain couples TRBV7-6 to TRBJ2-2, with a weak D call TRBD1 (6 bases). Trimming shortened V by 6 bases and J by 5 bases, and 19 bases separated the two germline ends. Germline assignment: CDR1 SGHVS and CDR2 FNYEAQ. The CDR3 runs 16 residues. CDR3 sequence (DNA): TGTGCCAGCAGTCAATCCGAGGGGGAACGGACCGGGGAGCTGTTTTTT. Translating it yields CASSQSEGERTGELFF.

Remarks on this clonotype: The junction differs from germline at one of its ends, possibly a read error. This chain uses TRBV19 with TRBJ2-3; 7 bases align to TRBD1. CDR3 length equals 15 residues. Germline V gene lookup returns CDR1 LNHDA and CDR2 SQIVND (reference sequence). CDR3 nucleotide sequence: TGTGCCAATAGTCGCCTCGGACAGGGCACAGATACGCAGTATTTT. It specifies CANSRLGQGTDTQYF.

This sequence joins TRBV5-1 and TRBJ1-1; D gene ambiguous. The CDR3 has 14 amino acids. Trimming removed 0 bases at V and 1 base at J, with 7 bases between. Germline-derived CDR1 and CDR2 are SGHRS and YFSETQ. CDR3 nucleotides: TGCGCCAGCAGCTTGGGCTATGGGAACACTGAAGCTTTCTTT. Amino acids: CASSLGYGNTEAFF.

There are many counts of this clonotype. This chain joins TRBV5-4 and TRBJ2-2, with TRBD2 matching 13 bases. The CDR3 has 15 residues. Germline V CDR1 and CDR2: SGHNT, YYREEE (reference sequence). The V segment lost 3 bases and the J segment 8 bases; nucleotides outside the gene matches: 4. In DNA, the CDR3 is TGTGCCAGCAGCTCCCCGGGACTAGCGGGAGGGGAGCTGTTTTTT. This translates into CASSSPGLAGGELFF.

On this clonotype: The junction does not match germline at one end; this may be a read error. The DNA of the CDR3 is TGTGCCAGCAGTGAAGGGACTAGCGGGAGGCACATTCAGTGCTTC. Amino acid sequence: CASSEGTSGRHIQCF. The V call is TRBV2, the J call TRBJ2-4; 14 bases align to TRBD2. Germline assignment: CDR1 SNHLY and CDR2 FYNNEI. The CDR3 sequence is 15 residues long.

This clonotype came up a few times. The rearrangement links TRBV5-1 to TRBJ2-7, with D possibly being TRBD1 (5 bases). The CDR3 consists of 12 residues. CDR1 and CDR2 from the germline V gene are SGHRS and YFSETQ. Trimming took 0 bases from V and 6 from J, leaving 7 bases between them. CDR3 nucleotides: TGCGCCAGCAGCTTGGAAGGGGTCGAGCAGTACTTC. It encodes CASSLEGVEQYF.

The sample holds many counts of this clonotype. The chain couples TRBV5-6 to TRBJ2-1, with TRBD2 identical over 14 bases. This CDR3 contains 18 residues. Unmatched junction bases numbered 16, after V lost 4 bases and J lost 10 bases. CDR1 and CDR2 (germline): SGHDT, YYEEEE. CDR3 sequence: CASSVVYGTSGGFGEQFF. The CDR3 region has the DNA TGTGCCAGCAGCGTAGTATACGGGACTAGCGGGGGTTTTGGGGAGCAGTTCTTC.

This clonotype was found many times. The chain uses TRBV18 and TRBJ2-7; possibly TRBD2 for D (6 bases). This CDR3 region has 14 residues. Looked up from germline, CDR1 is KGHSH and CDR2 is LQKENI. V was pared by 8 bases and J by 4 bases, with 18 bases between. In DNA form, the CDR3 reads TGTGCCAGCCAAATGAGTGGCCGGGGGTACGAGCAGTACTTC. Its protein is CASQMSGRGYEQYF. Based on the CDR3 plus reference TRBV18 and TRBJ2-7, the full variable domain is NAGVMQNPRHLVRRRGQEARLRCSPMKGHSHVYWYRQLPEEGLKFMVYLQKENIIDESGMPKERFSAEFPKEGPSILRIQQVVRGDSAAYFCASQMSGRGYEQYFGPGTRLTVT.

This clonotype appeared a few times. J is TRBJ2-2 and V is TRBV20-1, with a possible D match to TRBD2 (6 bases). Trimming took off 0 bases at V and 2 bases at J, with 7 bases between the two ends. CDR1 is DFQATT and CDR2 is SNEGSKA in the germline V gene (reference sequence). The CDR3 loop spans 14 amino acids. The CDR3 DNA reads as TGCAGTGCTAGAGAGGGAGGTAACACCGGGGAGCTGTTTTTT. Translated, it gives CSAREGGNTGELFF.

The genes are TRBV5-5 and TRBJ2-1; 8 positions agree with TRBD1. The CDR3 is 15 residues long. The V segment lost 4 bases and the J segment 0 bases; nucleotides outside the gene matches: 3. The germline CDR1 and CDR2 sequences are SGHKS and YYEKEE (reference sequence). The DNA of the CDR3 is TGTGCCAGCAGCACGACAGGGGTCTCCTACAATGAGCAGTTCTTC. Protein sequence: CASSTTGVSYNEQFF.

This clonotype has at least ten counts. V usage is TRBV12-3 or TRBV12-4 and J usage is TRBJ1-3; possible D gene TRBD1, 5 bases. The CDR3 sequence is 16 residues long. V lost 4 bases and J lost 0, with 13 bases in between. In nucleotides, the CDR3 is TGTGCCAGCAGTTCCGTCCAGGGTTTCTCTGGAAACACCATATATTTT. It specifies CASSSVQGFSGNTIYF.

The chain carries TRBV20-1 and TRBJ2-1; 12 nucleotides match TRBD2. V shed 6 bases and J 4 bases; nucleotides not matched to a gene: 4. The CDR3 spans 14 residues. Germline V lookup: CDR1 DFQATT, CDR2 SNEGSKA (reference sequence). The CDR3 nucleotides are TGCAGTGCGCGGACTAGCGGGACTTACAATGAGCAGTTCTTC. Translating it yields CSARTSGTYNEQFF.

There are a few counts of this clonotype. The CDR3 DNA reads as TGCGCCAGCAGCCAATCCCGGACGGGGCGCGGGGAGCTGTTTTTT. Its protein product is CASSQSRTGRGELFF. The chain carries TRBV4-3 and TRBJ2-2; D may match TRBD1 or TRBD2 (5 bases each). The CDR3 totals 15 residues. Between the trimmed V and J ends, which lost 2 bases and 7 bases, there was a span of 14 bases. Germline CDR1 LGHNA, CDR2 YSLEER.

This clonotype was seen a handful of times. The V gene is TRBV9, the J gene TRBJ2-2, with D possibly TRBD2 on 5 matching bases. There are 13 residues in the CDR3. Trimming left V 3 bases short and J 4 bases short, with 7 bases between. CDR1 is SGDLS and CDR2 is YYNGEE in the germline V gene. DNA of the CDR3: TGTGCCAGCAGCGGGACTTTCACCGGGGAGCTGTTTTTT. Protein sequence: CASSGTFTGELFF.

The chain employs TRBV10-3 and TRBJ1-1, with unresolved D. Germline V gene sequence: CDR1 ENHRY, CDR2 SYGVKD. The V and J ends lost 2 bases and 5 bases respectively, with 18 bases between them. The CDR3 has 16 residues. CDR3 region: CAISEMQRFQRTEAFF. The CDR3 DNA reads as TGTGCCATCAGTGAGATGCAGAGGTTTCAGAGGACTGAAGCTTTCTTT.

This clonotype was found many times. The chain joins TRBV5-1 to TRBJ1-6, with D possibly being TRBD1 (6 bases). Germline assignment: CDR1 SGHRS and CDR2 YFSETQ. Trimming stripped 4 bases from V and 5 bases from J, with 13 bases between. CDR3 size: 15 residues. CDR3 DNA sequence: TGCGCCAGCAGCGGACAGCCGCATAATAATTCACCCCTCCACTTT. Its protein product is CASSGQPHNNSPLHF.

The chain uses TRBV12-3 or TRBV12-4 and TRBJ1-2, with 7 positions matching TRBD1. The CDR3 extends over 14 amino acids. V lost 5 bases to trimming and J lost 3 bases; unmatched junction nucleotides: 6. The CDR3 nucleotides read TGTGCCAGCAGTCAGGGGGAGAACTACTATGGCTACACCTTC. The encoded protein is CASSQGENYYGYTF.